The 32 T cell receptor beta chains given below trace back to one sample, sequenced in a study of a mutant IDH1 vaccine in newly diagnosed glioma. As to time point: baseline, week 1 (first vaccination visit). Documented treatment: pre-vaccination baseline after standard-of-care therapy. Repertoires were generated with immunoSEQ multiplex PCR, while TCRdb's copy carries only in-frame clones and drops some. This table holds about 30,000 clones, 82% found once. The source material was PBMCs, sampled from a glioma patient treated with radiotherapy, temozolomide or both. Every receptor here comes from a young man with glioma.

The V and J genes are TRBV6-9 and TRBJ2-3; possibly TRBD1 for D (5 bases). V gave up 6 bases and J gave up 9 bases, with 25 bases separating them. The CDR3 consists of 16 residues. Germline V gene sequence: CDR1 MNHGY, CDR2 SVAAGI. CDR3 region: CASRPPDSHGLETQYF. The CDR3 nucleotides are TGTGCCAGCAGGCCCCCCGACAGCCACGGGCTGGAGACGCAGTATTTT.

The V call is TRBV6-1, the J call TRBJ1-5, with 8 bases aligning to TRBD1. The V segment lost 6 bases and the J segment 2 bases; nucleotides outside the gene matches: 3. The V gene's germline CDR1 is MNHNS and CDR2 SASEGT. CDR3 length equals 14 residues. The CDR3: CASSPTGGNQPQHF. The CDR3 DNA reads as TGTGCCAGCAGCCCGACAGGGGGCAATCAGCCCCAGCATTTT.

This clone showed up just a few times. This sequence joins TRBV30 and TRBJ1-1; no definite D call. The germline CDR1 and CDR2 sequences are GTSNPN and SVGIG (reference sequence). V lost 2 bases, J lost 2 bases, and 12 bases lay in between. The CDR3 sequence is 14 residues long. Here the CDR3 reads CAWSQNILNTEAFF. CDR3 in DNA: TGTGCCTGGAGTCAAAACATTCTTAACACTGAAGCTTTCTTT.

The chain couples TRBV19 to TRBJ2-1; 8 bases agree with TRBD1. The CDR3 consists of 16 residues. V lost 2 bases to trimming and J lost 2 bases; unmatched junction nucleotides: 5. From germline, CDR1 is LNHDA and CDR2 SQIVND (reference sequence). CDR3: CASSITDRGPYNEQFF. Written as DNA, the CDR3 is TGTGCCAGTAGTATAACAGACAGGGGACCCTACAATGAGCAGTTCTTC. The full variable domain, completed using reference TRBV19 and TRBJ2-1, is DGGITQSPKYLFRKEGQNVTLSCEQNLNHDAMYWYRQDPGQGLRLIYYSQIVNDFQKGDIAEGYSVSREKKESFPLTVTSAQKNPTAFYLCASSITDRGPYNEQFFGPGTRLTVL.

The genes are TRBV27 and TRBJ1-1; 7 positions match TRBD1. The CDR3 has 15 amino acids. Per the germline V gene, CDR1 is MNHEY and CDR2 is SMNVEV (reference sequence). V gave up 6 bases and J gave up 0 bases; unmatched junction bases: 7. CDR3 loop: CASRAVDRVNTEAFF. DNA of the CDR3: TGTGCCAGCAGGGCAGTAGACAGGGTGAACACTGAAGCTTTCTTT.

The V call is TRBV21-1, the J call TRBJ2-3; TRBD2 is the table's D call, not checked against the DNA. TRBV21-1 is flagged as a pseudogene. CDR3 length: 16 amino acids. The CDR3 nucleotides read TGTGCCAGCAGCAAAGGGGCTAGTTATGGACTCGTTACGCAGTATTTT. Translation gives CASSKGASYGLVTQYF.

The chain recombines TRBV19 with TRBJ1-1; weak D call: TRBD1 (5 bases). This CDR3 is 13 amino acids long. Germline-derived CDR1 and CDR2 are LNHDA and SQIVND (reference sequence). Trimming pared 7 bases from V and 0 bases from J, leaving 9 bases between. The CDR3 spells CASKTDMNTEAFF. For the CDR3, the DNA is TGTGCCAGTAAGACAGACATGAACACTGAAGCTTTCTTT. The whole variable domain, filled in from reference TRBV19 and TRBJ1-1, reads DGGITQSPKYLFRKEGQNVTLSCEQNLNHDAMYWYRQDPGQGLRLIYYSQIVNDFQKGDIAEGYSVSREKKESFPLTVTSAQKNPTAFYLCASKTDMNTEAFFGQGTRLTVV.

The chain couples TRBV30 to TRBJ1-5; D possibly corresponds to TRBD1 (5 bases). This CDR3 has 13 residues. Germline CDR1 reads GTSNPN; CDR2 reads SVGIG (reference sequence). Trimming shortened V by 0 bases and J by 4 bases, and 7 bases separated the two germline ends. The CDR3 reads CAWSVEGNQPQHF. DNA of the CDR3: TGTGCCTGGAGTGTGGAGGGGAATCAGCCCCAGCATTTT.

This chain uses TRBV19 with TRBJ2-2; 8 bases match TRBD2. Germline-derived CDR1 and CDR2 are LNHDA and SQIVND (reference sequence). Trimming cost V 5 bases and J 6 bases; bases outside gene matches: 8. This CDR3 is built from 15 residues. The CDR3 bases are TGTGCCAGTAGTCTCGGACTAGCCGAAGCCGGGGAGCTGTTTTTT. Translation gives CASSLGLAEAGELFF.

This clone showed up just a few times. CDR3 region: CAWMTSQETQYF. The CDR3 DNA sequence: TGTGCCTGGATGACGTCACAAGAGACCCAGTACTTC. The chain employs TRBV30 and TRBJ2-5; no firm D call. The CDR3 has 12 amino acids. With 4 bases removed from V and 2 bases from J, the gap between germline ends came to 8 bases. Germline CDR1 reads GTSNPN; CDR2 reads SVGIG (reference sequence).

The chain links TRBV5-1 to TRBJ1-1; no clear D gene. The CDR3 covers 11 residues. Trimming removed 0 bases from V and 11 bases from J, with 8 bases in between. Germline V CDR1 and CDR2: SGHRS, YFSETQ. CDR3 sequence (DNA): TGCGCCAGCAGCTTGGGGGAGGTCGCTTTCTTT. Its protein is CASSLGEVAFF. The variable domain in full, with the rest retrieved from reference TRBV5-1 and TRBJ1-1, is KAGVTQTPRYLIKTRGQQVTLSCSPISGHRSVSWYQQTPGQGLQFLFEYFSETQRNKGNFPGRFSGRQFSNSRSEMNVSTLELGDSALYLCASSLGEVAFFGQGTRLTVV.

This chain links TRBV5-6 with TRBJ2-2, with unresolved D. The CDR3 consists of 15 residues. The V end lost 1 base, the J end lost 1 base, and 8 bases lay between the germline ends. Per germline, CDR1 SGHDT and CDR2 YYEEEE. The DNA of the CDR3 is TGTGCCAGCAGCTTGATTGGGGAGAACACCGGGGAGCTGTTTTTT. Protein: CASSLIGENTGELFF.

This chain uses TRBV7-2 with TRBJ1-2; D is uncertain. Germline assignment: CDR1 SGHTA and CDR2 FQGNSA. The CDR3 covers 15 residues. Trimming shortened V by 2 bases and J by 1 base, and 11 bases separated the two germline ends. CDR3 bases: TGTGCCAGCAGCTTATCAACTGCTGGTAACTATGGCTACACCTTC. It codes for CASSLSTAGNYGYTF.

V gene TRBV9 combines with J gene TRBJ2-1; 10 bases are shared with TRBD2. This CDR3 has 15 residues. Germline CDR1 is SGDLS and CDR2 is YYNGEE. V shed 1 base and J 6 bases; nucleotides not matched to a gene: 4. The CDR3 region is CASSVSLAGANEQFF. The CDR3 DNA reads TGTGCCAGCAGCGTATCGCTAGCGGGAGCCAATGAGCAGTTCTTC.

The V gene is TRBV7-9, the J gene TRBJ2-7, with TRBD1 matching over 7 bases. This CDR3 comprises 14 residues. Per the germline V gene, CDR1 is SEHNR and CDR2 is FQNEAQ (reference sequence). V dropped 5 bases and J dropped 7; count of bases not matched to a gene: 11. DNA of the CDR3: TGTGCCAGCAGCCCGCTGACAGGGTCCGGGGAGCAGTACTTC. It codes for CASSPLTGSGEQYF. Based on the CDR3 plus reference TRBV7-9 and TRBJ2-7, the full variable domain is DTGVSQNPRHKITKRGQNVTFRCDPISEHNRLYWYRQTLGQGPEFLTYFQNEAQLEKSRLLSDRFSAERPKGSFSTLEIQRTEQGDSAMYLCASSPLTGSGEQYFGPGTRLTVT.

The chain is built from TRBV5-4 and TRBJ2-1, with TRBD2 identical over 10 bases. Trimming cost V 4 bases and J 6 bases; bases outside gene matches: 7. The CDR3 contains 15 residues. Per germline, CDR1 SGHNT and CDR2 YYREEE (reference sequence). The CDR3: CASSNSGGAFNEQFF. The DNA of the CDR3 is TGTGCCAGCAGCAACAGCGGGGGGGCCTTCAATGAGCAGTTCTTC.

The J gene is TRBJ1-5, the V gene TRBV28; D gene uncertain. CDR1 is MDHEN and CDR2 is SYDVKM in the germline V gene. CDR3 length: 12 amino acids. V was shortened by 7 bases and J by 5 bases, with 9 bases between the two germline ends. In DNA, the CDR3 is TGTGCCAGCATGCTTGCGGATCAGCCCCAGCATTTT. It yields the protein CASMLADQPQHF.

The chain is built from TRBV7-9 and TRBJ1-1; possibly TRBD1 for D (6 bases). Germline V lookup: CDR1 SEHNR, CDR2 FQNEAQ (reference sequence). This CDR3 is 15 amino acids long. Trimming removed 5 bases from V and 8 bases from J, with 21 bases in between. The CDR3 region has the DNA TGTGCCAGCAGCCCGCGGGGACAAGCTCTGTTCGAAGCTTTCTTT. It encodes CASSPRGQALFEAFF. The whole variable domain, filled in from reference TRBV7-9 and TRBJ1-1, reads DTGVSQNPRHKITKRGQNVTFRCDPISEHNRLYWYRQTLGQGPEFLTYFQNEAQLEKSRLLSDRFSAERPKGSFSTLEIQRTEQGDSAMYLCASSPRGQALFEAFFGQGTRLTVV.

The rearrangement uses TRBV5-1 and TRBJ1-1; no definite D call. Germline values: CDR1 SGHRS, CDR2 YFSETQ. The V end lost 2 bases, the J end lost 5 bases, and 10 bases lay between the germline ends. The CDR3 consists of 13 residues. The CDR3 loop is CASSFSRETEAFF. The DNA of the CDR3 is TGCGCCAGCAGCTTTTCAAGGGAAACTGAAGCTTTCTTT.

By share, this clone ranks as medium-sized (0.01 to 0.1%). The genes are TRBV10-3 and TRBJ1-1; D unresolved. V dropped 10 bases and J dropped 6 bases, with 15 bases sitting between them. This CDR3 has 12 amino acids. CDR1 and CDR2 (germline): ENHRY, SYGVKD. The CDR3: CATAERWAEAFF. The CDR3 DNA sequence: TGTGCCACCGCGGAGCGGTGGGCTGAAGCTTTCTTT.

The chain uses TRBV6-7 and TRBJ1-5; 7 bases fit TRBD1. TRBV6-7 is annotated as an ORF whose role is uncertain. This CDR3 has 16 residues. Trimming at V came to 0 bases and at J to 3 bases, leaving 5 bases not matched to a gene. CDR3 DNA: TGTGCCAGCAGTTACTCGGTTAAGGGGGCCAATCAGCCCCAGCATTTT. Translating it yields CASSYSVKGANQPQHF.

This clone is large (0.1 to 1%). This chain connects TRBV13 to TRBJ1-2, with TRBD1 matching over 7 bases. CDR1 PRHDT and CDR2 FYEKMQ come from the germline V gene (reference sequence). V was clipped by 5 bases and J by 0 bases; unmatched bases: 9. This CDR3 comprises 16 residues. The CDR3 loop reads CASSQGVGWTNYGYTF. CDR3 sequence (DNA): TGTGCCAGCAGCCAGGGGGTGGGGTGGACTAACTATGGCTACACCTTC.

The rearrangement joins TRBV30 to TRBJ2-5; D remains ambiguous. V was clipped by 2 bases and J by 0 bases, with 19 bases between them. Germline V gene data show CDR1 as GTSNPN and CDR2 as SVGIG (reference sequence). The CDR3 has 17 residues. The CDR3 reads CAWSSNFLGRNQETQYF. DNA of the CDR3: TGTGCCTGGAGTTCTAATTTCCTAGGCCGAAACCAAGAGACCCAGTACTTC.

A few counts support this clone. CDR3 residues: CASSIPGGYSPGELFF. The CDR3 nucleotides are TGTGCCAGTAGTATCCCTGGGGGATATTCCCCCGGGGAGCTGTTTTTT. This rearrangement joins TRBV19 to TRBJ2-2, with D possibly being TRBD1 or TRBD2 (5 bases each). Trimming removed 3 bases at V and 6 bases at J, with 17 bases between. The CDR3 is 16 residues long. The V gene's germline CDR1 is LNHDA and CDR2 SQIVND (reference sequence).

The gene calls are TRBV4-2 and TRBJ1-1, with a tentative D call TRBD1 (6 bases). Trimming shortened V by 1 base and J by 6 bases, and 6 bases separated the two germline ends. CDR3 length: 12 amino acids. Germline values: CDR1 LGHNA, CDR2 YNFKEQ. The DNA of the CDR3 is TGTGCCAGCAGCCAAGGGACAGCTGAAGCTTTCTTT. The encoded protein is CASSQGTAEAFF.

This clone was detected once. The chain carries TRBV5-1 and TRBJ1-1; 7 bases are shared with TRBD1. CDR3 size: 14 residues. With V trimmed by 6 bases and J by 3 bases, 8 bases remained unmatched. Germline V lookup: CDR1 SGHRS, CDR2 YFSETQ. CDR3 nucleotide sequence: TGCGCCAGCATAGAAGAGGGGGCGCACACTGAAGCTTTCTTT. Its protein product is CASIEEGAHTEAFF. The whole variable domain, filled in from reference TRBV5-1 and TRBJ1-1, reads KAGVTQTPRYLIKTRGQQVTLSCSPISGHRSVSWYQQTPGQGLQFLFEYFSETQRNKGNFPGRFSGRQFSNSRSEMNVSTLELGDSALYLCASIEEGAHTEAFFGQGTRLTVV.

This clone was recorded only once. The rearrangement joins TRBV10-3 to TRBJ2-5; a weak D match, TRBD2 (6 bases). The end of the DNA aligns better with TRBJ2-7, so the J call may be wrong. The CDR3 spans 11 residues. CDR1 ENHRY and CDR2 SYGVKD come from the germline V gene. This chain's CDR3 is CAVSSVGEQYF. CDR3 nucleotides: TGTGCCGTGTCTAGCGTGGGCGAGCAGTACTTC.

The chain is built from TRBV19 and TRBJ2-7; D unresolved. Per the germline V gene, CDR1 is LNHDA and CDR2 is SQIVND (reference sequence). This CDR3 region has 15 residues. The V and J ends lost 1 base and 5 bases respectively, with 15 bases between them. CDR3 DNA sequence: TGTGCCAGTAGTATAGTTCCACTTAGCCCTAACGAGCAGTACTTC. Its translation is CASSIVPLSPNEQYF.

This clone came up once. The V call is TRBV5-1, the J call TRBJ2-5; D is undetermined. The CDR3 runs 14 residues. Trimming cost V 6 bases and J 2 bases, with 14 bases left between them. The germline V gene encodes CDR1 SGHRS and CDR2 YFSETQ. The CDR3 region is CASTVTNPQETQYF. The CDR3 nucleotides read TGCGCCAGCACGGTAACAAACCCTCAAGAGACCCAGTACTTC.

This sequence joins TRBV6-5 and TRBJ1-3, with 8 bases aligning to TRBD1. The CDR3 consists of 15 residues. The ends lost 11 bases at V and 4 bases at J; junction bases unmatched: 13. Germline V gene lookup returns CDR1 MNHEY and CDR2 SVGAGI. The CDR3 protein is CAAVLDREAGNTIYF. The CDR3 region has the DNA TGTGCCGCCGTTCTGGACAGGGAGGCCGGAAACACCATATATTTT.

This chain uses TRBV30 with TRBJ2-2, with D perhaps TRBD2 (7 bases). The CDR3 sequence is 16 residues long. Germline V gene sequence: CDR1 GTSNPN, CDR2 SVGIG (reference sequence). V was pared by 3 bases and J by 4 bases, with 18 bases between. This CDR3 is CAWRRYGGAGTGELFF. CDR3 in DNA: TGTGCCTGGAGGAGATATGGGGGGGCGGGCACCGGGGAGCTGTTTTTT.

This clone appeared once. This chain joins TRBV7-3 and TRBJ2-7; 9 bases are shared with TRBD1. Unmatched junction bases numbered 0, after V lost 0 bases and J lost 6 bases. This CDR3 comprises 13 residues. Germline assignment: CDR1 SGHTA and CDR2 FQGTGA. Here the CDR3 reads CASSLTTGGEQYF. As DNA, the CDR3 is TGTGCCAGCAGCTTAACGACAGGGGGCGAGCAGTACTTC. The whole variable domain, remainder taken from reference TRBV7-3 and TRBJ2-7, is GAGVSQTPSNKVTEKGKYVELRCDPISGHTALYWYRQSLGQGPEFLIYFQGTGAADDSGLPNDRFFAVRPEGSVSTLKIQRTERGDSAVYLCASSLTTGGEQYFGPGTRLTVT.